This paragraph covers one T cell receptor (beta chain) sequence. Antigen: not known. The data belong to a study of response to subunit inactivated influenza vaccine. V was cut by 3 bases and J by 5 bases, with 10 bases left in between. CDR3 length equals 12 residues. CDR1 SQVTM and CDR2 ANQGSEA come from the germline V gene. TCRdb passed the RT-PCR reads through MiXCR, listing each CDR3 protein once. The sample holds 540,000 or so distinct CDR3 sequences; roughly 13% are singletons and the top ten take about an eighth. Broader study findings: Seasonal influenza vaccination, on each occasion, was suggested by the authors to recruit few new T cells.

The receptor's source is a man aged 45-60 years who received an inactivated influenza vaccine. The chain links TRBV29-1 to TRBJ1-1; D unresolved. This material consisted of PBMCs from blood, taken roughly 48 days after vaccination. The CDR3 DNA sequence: TGCAGCGTTGAGGGTCCGGCGACTGAAGCTTTCTTT. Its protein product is CSVEGPATEAFF.